This T cell receptor delta chain was found in a study of γδ T cells in repeated Plasmodium falciparum infection. Turning to the study itself: Donors were malaria-exposed Malian children or age- and gender-matched Australian children. Some Malian samples span acute malaria episodes; others come from no-transmission periods.

In its sample, this clone was seen many times. Bulk repertoires came from Vgamma9/Vdelta2+ or Vdelta2-negative gammadelta T cells flow-sorted from PBMC. TCRdb re-processed the multiplex PCR reads via CATT. The table has roughly 93,000 delta-chain clones, roughly 0.9% seen once. V was cut by 0 bases and J by 0 bases, with 17 bases left in between. Germline V gives CDR1 TSWWSYY, CDR2 QGS. This CDR3 has 18 residues. This rearrangement joins TRDV1 to TRDJ1; D may be TRDD3 (5 bases). The source material was gamma-delta T cells from blood. This clonotype was sampled from a pool of human donors (malaria-infected and uninfected, not separated). CDR3 DNA: TGTGCTCTTGGGGAACTAGTGCCGGGGGCCCTGTACACCGATAAACTCATCTTT. Encoded protein: CALGELVPGALYTDKLIF.